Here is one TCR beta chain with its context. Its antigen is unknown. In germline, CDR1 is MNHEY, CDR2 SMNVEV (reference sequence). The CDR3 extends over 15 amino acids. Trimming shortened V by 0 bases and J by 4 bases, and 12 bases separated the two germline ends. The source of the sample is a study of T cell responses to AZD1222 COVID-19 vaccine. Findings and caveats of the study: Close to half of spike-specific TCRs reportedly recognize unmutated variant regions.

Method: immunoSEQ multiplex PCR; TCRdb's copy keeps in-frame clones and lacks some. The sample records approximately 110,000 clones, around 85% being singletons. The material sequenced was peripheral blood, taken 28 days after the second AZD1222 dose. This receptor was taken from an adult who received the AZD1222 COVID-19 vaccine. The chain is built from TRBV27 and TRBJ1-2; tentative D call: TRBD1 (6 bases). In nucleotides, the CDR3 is TGTGCCAGCAGTTTATCCGGCAGGGGTGTCTATGGCTACACCTTC. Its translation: CASSLSGRGVYGYTF.